The 16 T cell receptor beta chains listed next were all sequenced from one sample in a study of T cell repertoires in cytomegalovirus infection. TCRdb re-called the reads through MiXCR, storing one row per CDR3 protein. This repertoire shows about 78,000 distinct CDR3 sequences, 35% to 45% found once; its top ten account for over 90%. For these TCRs, the target antigens are not known. The specimen comprised CD8+ T cells from cultured PBMCs, sampled from culture after CMV antigen stimulation. These receptors originate from a human donor in good health (CMV status not recorded). Some clones in this sample may be carry-over from other donors' samples.

CDR3 protein: CASSYLYKGRSEKARYGYTF. The CDR3 DNA follows: TGTGCCAGCAGTTATCTTTATAAGGGGCGATCGGAAAAGGCCCGCTATGGCTACACCTTC. The chain employs TRBV6-5 and TRBJ1-2; TRBD1 is a possible D gene (5 bases). Germline-derived CDR1 and CDR2 are MNHEY and SVGAGI. CDR3 size: 20 residues. Trimming shortened V by 3 bases and J by 4 bases, and 30 bases separated the two germline ends.

The chain employs TRBV7-6 and TRBJ2-3; no clear D. Germline lookup yields CDR1 SGHVS and CDR2 FNYEAQ. CDR3 size: 12 residues. The V and J ends lost 2 bases and 2 bases respectively, with 2 bases between them. The CDR3 DNA is TGTGCCAGCAGCTTACCCACAGATACGCAGTATTTT. This translates into CASSLPTDTQYF.

A few counts support this clonotype. This chain uses TRBV19 with TRBJ1-4; no clear D. V lost 3 bases, J lost 14 bases, and 19 bases lay in between. Germline CDR1 reads LNHDA; CDR2 reads SQIVND (reference sequence). This CDR3 is built from 14 residues. CDR3 amino acids: CASSITPEPPVLFF. The CDR3 DNA reads as TGTGCCAGTAGTATTACACCGGAGCCCCCTGTTCTGTTTTTT.

The CDR3 DNA sequence: TGTGCCAGCAGCCCAAGAGCGGGCGTACGGGGCTACACCTTC. The encoded protein is CASSPRAGVRGYTF. The chain is built from TRBV14 and TRBJ1-2; D gene uncertain. The CDR3 is 14 residues long. V lost 4 bases to trimming and J lost 8 bases, with 17 bases between them. Germline-derived CDR1 and CDR2 are SGHDN and FVKESK.

This clonotype occurred a few times. The rearrangement joins TRBV6-5 to TRBJ2-1; 7 bases align to TRBD1. Trimming at V came to 5 bases and at J to 7 bases, leaving 5 bases not matched to a gene. The length of the CDR3 is 13 residues. Germline V gene lookup returns CDR1 MNHEY and CDR2 SVGAGI. CDR3 DNA sequence: TGTGCCAGCAGTACGCCACAGGGGAATGAGCAGTTCTTC. Residues: CASSTPQGNEQFF.

This sequence joins TRBV27 and TRBJ1-2; 11 bases line up with TRBD1. From germline, CDR1 is MNHEY and CDR2 SMNVEV (reference sequence). Trimming cost V 10 bases and J 3 bases; bases outside gene matches: 4. This CDR3 is built from 13 residues. The CDR3 DNA sequence: TGTGCCACCCGGACAGGGGGCGACTATGGCTACACCTTC. Translation gives CATRTGGDYGYTF.

The chain links TRBV11-1 to TRBJ1-2; D not certain. The CDR3 has 15 amino acids. The germline V and J ends were trimmed by 2 bases and 3 bases, with 13 bases remaining between them. Germline values: CDR1 SGHAT, CDR2 FQDESV (reference sequence). CDR3 sequence (DNA): TGTGCCAGCAGCTTATTGAAGTCCACTGACTATGGCTACACCTTC. The encoded protein is CASSLLKSTDYGYTF. The variable domain in full, with the rest retrieved from reference TRBV11-1 and TRBJ1-2, is EAEVAQSPRYKITEKSQAVAFWCDPISGHATLYWYRQILGQGPELLVQFQDESVVDDSQLPKDRFSAERLKGVDSTLKIQPAELGDSAMYLCASSLLKSTDYGYTFGSGTRLTVV.

A few counts support this clonotype. The rearrangement links TRBV7-2 to TRBJ2-7, with D uncertain. There are 15 residues in the CDR3. Germline CDR1 SGHTA, CDR2 FQGNSA. V lost 4 bases and J lost 1, with 14 bases in between. CDR3 protein: CASSWATRSSYEQYF. In DNA form, the CDR3 reads TGTGCCAGCAGCTGGGCCACCCGGTCTTCCTACGAGCAGTACTTC.

The V and J genes are TRBV12-3 or TRBV12-4 and TRBJ1-2; D is unresolved. The CDR3 totals 14 residues. Trimming left V 5 bases short and J 5 bases short, with 15 bases between. CDR3 sequence: CASSPAQTRYGYTF. The CDR3 DNA follows: TGTGCCAGCAGTCCGGCACAGACTCGATATGGCTACACCTTC.

The rearrangement joins TRBV7-6 to TRBJ2-5; 8 nucleotides align to TRBD2. Germline CDR1 SGHVS, CDR2 FNYEAQ. This CDR3 comprises 17 residues. V lost 5 bases, J lost 5 bases, and 16 bases stayed unmatched. CDR3 sequence: CASSPSSRRGGPETQYF. CDR3 sequence (DNA): TGTGCCAGCAGCCCTAGCTCACGACGGGGGGGCCCGGAGACCCAGTACTTC.

The rearrangement links TRBV6-1 to TRBJ2-2; D is unclear. V lost 1 base and J lost 2, with 14 bases in between. This CDR3 is built from 17 residues. The germline V gene encodes CDR1 MNHNS and CDR2 SASEGT. Here the CDR3 reads CASSEDQGRFNTGELFF. Written as DNA, the CDR3 is TGTGCCAGCAGTGAAGACCAAGGCCGATTCAACACCGGGGAGCTGTTTTTT.

DNA of the CDR3: TGCAGCGTTGAGGCTGGCAAATATGGCTACACCTTC. Residues: CSVEAGKYGYTF. The chain combines TRBV29-1 with TRBJ1-2, with D uncertain. CDR1 and CDR2 (germline): SQVTM, ANQGSEA. This CDR3 is 12 amino acids long. Trimming shortened V by 3 bases and J by 5 bases, and 10 bases separated the two germline ends.

The CDR3 region is CASSEEIRGSYYGYTF. In DNA form, the CDR3 reads TGTGCCAGCAGTGAGGAGATCCGGGGTAGTTACTATGGCTACACCTTC. The V and J genes are TRBV2 and TRBJ1-2; D is ambiguous. CDR3 length equals 16 residues. From germline, CDR1 is SNHLY and CDR2 FYNNEI. V lost 3 bases to trimming and J lost 3 bases, with 17 bases between them.

This clonotype was seen many times. The chain recombines TRBV6-1 with TRBJ2-3; D gene ambiguous. Per the germline V gene, CDR1 is MNHNS and CDR2 is SASEGT. The CDR3 sequence is 16 residues long. V was pared by 1 base and J by 8 bases, with 19 bases between. CDR3 sequence reads: CASSEGTDRVTGTQYF. CDR3 sequence (DNA): TGTGCCAGCAGTGAAGGGACGGACCGGGTCACGGGTACGCAGTATTTT.

This rearrangement joins TRBV10-3 to TRBJ1-1; 8 bases are shared with TRBD1. V shed 2 bases and J 6 bases; nucleotides not matched to a gene: 5. The CDR3 is 14 residues long. Germline V lookup: CDR1 ENHRY, CDR2 SYGVKD. The CDR3 nucleotides are TGTGCCATCAGTGAGGGACCGACAGGGGCTGAAGCTTTCTTT. Translating gives CAISEGPTGAEAFF.

The chain is built from TRBV7-9 and TRBJ2-7; 7 bases are shared with TRBD1. The CDR3 consists of 14 residues. From germline, CDR1 is SEHNR and CDR2 FQNEAQ (reference sequence). J lost 4 bases, V lost 5 bases, and 8 bases had no gene match. CDR3 in DNA: TGTGCCAGCAGCCATAGAGAGGGGGCATACGAGCAGTACTTC. Amino acids: CASSHREGAYEQYF.